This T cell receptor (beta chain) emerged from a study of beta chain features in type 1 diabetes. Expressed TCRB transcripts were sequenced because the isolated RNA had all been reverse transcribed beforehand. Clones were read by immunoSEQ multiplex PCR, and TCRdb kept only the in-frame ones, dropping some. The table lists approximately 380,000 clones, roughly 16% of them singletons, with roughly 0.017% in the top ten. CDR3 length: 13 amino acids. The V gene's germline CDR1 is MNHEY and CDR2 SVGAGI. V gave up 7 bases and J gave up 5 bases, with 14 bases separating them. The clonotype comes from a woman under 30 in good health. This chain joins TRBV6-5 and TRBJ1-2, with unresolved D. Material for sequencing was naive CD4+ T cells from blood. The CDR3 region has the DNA TGTGCCAGCAAATTAGGTAGAGGATATGGCTACACCTTC. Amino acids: CASKLGRGYGYTF.